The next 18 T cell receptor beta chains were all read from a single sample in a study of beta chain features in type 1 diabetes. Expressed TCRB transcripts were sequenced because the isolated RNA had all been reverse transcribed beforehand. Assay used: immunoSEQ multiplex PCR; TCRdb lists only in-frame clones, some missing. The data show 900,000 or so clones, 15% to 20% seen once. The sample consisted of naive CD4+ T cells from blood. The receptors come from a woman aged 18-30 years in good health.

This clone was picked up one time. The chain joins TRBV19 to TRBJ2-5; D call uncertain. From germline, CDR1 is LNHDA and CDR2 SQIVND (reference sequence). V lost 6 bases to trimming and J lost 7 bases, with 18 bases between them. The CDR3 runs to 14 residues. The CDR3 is CASSENSAFGTQYF. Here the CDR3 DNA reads TGTGCCAGTAGCGAGAACTCGGCGTTTGGGACCCAGTACTTC.

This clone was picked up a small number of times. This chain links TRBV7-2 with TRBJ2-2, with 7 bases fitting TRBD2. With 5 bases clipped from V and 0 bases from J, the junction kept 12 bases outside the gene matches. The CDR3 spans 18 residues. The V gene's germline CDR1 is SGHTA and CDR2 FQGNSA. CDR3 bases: TGTGCCAGCAGCAAAATTTCGACTAGCCGAACGAACACCGGGGAGCTGTTTTTT. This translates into CASSKISTSRTNTGELFF. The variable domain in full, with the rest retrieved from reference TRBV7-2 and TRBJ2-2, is GAGVSQSPSNKVTEKGKDVELRCDPISGHTALYWYRQSLGQGLEFLIYFQGNSAPDKSGLPSDRFSAERTGGSVSTLTIQRTQQEDSAVYLCASSKISTSRTNTGELFFGEGSRLTVL.

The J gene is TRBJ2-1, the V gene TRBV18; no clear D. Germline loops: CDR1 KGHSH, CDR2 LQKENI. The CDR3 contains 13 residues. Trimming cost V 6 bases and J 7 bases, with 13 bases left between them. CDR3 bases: TGTGCCAGCTCTACCGGGCAGACAAATGAGCAGTTCTTC. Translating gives CASSTGQTNEQFF.

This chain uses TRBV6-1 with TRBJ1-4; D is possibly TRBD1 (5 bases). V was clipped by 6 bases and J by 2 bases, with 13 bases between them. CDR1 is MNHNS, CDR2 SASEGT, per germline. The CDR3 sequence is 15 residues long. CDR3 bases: TGTGCCAGCAGCCCGCGGCGGGGGACTAATGAAAAACTGTTTTTT. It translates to CASSPRRGTNEKLFF.

The CDR3 DNA reads TGTGCCAGCAGTAAACAAGGGACAGGTCCCGGGGAGCTGTTTTTT. Encoded protein: CASSKQGTGPGELFF. This chain joins TRBV6-5 and TRBJ2-2; 8 bases align to TRBD1. Unmatched junction bases numbered 8, after V lost 5 bases and J lost 6 bases. CDR1 and CDR2 (germline): MNHEY, SVGAGI. CDR3 length equals 15 residues.

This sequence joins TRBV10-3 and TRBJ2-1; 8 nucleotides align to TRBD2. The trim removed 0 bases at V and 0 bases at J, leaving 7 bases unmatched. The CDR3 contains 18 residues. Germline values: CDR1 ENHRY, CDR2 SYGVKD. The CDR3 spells CAISESRISGNSYNEQFF. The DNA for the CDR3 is TGTGCCATCAGTGAGTCGAGGATTAGCGGGAACTCCTACAATGAGCAGTTCTTC.

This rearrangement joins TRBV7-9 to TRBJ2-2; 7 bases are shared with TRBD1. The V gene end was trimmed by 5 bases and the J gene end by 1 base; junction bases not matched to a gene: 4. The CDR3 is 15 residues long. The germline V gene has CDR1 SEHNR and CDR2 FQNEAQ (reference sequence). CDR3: CASSPTGMNTGELFF. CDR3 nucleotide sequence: TGTGCCAGCAGCCCGACAGGGATGAACACCGGGGAGCTGTTTTTT.

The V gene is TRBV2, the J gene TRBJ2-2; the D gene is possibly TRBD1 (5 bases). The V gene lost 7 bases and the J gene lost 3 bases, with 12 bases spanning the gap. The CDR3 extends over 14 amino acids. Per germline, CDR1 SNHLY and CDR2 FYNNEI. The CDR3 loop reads CASKAARDTGELFF. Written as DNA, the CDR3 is TGTGCCAGCAAGGCGGCCAGGGACACCGGGGAGCTGTTTTTT.

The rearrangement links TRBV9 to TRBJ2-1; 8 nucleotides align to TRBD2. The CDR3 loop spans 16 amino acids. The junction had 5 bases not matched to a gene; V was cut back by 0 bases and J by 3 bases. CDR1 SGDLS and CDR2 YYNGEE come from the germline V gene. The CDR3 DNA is TGTGCCAGCAGCGTAGTCGGTAGCGGGAACTACAATGAGCAGTTCTTC. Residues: CASSVVGSGNYNEQFF.

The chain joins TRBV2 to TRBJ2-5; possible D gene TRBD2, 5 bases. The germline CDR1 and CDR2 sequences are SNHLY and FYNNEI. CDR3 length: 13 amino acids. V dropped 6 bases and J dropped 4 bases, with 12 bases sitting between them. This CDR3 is CASSRTDTETQYF. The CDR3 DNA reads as TGTGCCAGCAGCAGGACTGATACAGAGACCCAGTACTTC.

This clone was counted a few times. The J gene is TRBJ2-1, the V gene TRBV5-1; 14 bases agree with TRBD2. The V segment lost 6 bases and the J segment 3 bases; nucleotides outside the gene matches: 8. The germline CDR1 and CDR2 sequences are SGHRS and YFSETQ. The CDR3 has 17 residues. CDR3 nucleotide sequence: TGCGCCAGCAAGGGACTAGCGGGAGCCCTCAACTACAATGAGCAGTTCTTC. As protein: CASKGLAGALNYNEQFF.

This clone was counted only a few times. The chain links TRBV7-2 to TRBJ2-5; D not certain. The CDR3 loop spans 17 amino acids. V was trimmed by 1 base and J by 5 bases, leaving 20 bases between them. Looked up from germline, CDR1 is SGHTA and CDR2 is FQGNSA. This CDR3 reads CASSLVTTDLRWETQYF. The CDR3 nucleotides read TGTGCCAGCAGCTTAGTCACGACCGACCTTCGGTGGGAGACCCAGTACTTC.

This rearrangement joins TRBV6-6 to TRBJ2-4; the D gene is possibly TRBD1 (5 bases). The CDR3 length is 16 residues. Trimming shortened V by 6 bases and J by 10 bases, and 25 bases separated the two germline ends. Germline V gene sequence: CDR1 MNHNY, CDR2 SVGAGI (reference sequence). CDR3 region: CASSKYTGSANGIQYF. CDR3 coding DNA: TGTGCCAGCAGCAAATATACAGGAAGCGCAAATGGGATTCAGTACTTC.

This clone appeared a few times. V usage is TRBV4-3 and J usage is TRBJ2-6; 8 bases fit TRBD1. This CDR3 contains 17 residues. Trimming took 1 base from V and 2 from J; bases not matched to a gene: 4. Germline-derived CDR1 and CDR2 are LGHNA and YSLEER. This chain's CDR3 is CASSQVPGGAGANVLTF. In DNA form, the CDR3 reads TGCGCCAGCAGCCAAGTTCCAGGGGGCGCTGGGGCCAACGTCCTGACTTTC.

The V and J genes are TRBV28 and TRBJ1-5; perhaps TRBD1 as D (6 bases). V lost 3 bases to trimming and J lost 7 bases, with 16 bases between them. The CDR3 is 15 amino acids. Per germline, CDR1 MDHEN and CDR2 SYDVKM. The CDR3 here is CASSFRGGLRQPQHF. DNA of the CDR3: TGTGCCAGCAGTTTTAGGGGGGGCTTGAGACAGCCCCAGCATTTT.

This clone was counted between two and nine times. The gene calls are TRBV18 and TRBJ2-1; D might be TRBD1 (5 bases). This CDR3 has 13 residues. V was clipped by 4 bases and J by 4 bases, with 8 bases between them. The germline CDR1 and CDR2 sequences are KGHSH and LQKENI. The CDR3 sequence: CASSRQTYNEQFF. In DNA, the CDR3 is TGTGCCAGCTCACGACAGACTTACAATGAGCAGTTCTTC.

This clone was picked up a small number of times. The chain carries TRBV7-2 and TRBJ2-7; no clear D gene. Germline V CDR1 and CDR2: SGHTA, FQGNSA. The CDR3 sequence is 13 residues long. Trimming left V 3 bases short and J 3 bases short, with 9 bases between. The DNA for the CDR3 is TGTGCCAGCAGCTTCGGTAACCTCTACGAGCAGTACTTC. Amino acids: CASSFGNLYEQYF.

The CDR3 region has the DNA TGTGCAAGTCGCCCACCCCAGCGGGAGTGTTTTCAGTTCTTC. This codes for CASRPPQRECFQFF. V is TRBV12-2 and J is TRBJ2-1; the table's D call, TRBD2, has no DNA check behind it. TRBV12-2 corresponds to a pseudogene. The CDR3 is 14 residues long.